Each of the 7 T cell receptor beta chains below was sequenced from the same sample in a study of CD8 T cells in ankylosing spondylitis. TCRdb ran MiXCR on the 5' RACE reads and lists one entry per CDR3 protein. The sample includes 200,000 to 250,000 distinct CDR3 sequences, over 9.5% of them seen just once. Sequencing input: blood, either unsorted or a sorted T cell fraction (not recorded which). The receptor source for this set is a male donor with ankylosing spondylitis or in good health (not recorded which).

At least ten counts were recorded for this clonotype. The V gene is TRBV5-1, the J gene TRBJ2-7, with D possibly being TRBD1 (6 bases). Germline CDR1 and CDR2: SGHRS and YFSETQ. The V gene lost 7 bases and the J gene lost 5 bases, with 16 bases spanning the gap. The CDR3 loop spans 13 amino acids. CDR3 protein: CASGPGHPDEQYF. The CDR3 region has the DNA TGCGCCAGCGGCCCGGGACACCCGGACGAGCAGTACTTC.

The chain links TRBV7-2 to TRBJ2-5, with unresolved D. V dropped 6 bases and J dropped 3 bases, with 5 bases sitting between them. From germline, CDR1 is SGHTA and CDR2 FQGNSA. This CDR3 comprises 11 residues. Written as DNA, the CDR3 is TGTGCCAGCAGAAAGGAAGAGACCCAGTACTTC. It codes for CASRKEETQYF. The complete variable domain, with remaining parts taken from reference TRBV7-2 and TRBJ2-5, reads GAGVSQSPSNKVTEKGKDVELRCDPISGHTALYWYRQSLGQGLEFLIYFQGNSAPDKSGLPSDRFSAERTGGSVSTLTIQRTQQEDSAVYLCASRKEETQYFGPGTRLLVL.

The V gene is TRBV5-1, the J gene TRBJ2-5; D ambiguous. The V and J ends lost 0 bases and 5 bases respectively, with 14 bases between them. Germline CDR1 SGHRS, CDR2 YFSETQ. The CDR3 is made up of 15 amino acids. CDR3 DNA: TGCGCCAGCAGCTTGGTCGGTGATGGGCGGGAGACCCAGTACTTC. It translates to CASSLVGDGRETQYF.

This clonotype was seen ten or more times. The chain combines TRBV20-1 with TRBJ2-5; D remains ambiguous. CDR3 length equals 12 residues. The germline V gene has CDR1 DFQATT and CDR2 SNEGSKA (reference sequence). V was trimmed by 5 bases and J by 3 bases, leaving 10 bases between them. CDR3 DNA: TGCAGTGCTCCGAGACTTGAAGAGACCCAGTACTTC. It is translated as CSAPRLEETQYF.

This clonotype has just a few counts. The chain employs TRBV2 and TRBJ1-1, with no clear D. This CDR3 is 13 amino acids long. From germline, CDR1 is SNHLY and CDR2 FYNNEI. The V gene lost 4 bases and the J gene lost 1 base, with 7 bases spanning the gap. CDR3 sequence (DNA): TGTGCCAGCAGTGGTGTCGCGAACACTGAAGCTTTCTTT. It yields the protein CASSGVANTEAFF.

This clonotype was recorded at least ten times. The J gene is TRBJ2-7, the V gene TRBV5-1, with D maybe TRBD1 (5 bases). The V gene lost 1 base and the J gene lost 5 bases, with 13 bases spanning the gap. Germline loops: CDR1 SGHRS, CDR2 YFSETQ. The CDR3 sequence is 14 residues long. The CDR3 region is CASSLWGRENEQYF. The CDR3 coding sequence is TGCGCCAGCAGCTTGTGGGGCAGGGAAAACGAGCAGTACTTC.

V and J are TRBV28 and TRBJ2-7, with TRBD2 matching 8 bases. V trimming: 1 base; J trimming: 8 bases; junction bases outside the gene matches: 7. CDR1 MDHEN and CDR2 SYDVKM come from the germline V gene. The CDR3 has 14 amino acids. CDR3 DNA sequence: TGTGCCAGCAGTTTATCTCGGGGGGGGGATCAGCAGTACTTC. Translated: CASSLSRGGDQQYF.